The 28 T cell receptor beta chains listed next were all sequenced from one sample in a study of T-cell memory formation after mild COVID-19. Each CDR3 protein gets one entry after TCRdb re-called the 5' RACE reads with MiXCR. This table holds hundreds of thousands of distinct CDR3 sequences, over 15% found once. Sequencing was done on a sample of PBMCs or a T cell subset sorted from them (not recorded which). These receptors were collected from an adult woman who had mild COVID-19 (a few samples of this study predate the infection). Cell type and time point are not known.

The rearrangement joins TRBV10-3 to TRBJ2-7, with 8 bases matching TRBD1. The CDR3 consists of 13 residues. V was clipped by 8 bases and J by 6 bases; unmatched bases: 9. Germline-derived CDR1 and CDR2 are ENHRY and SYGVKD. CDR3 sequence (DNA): TGTGCCATCTCGGACGGGGGACAGGCCGAGCAGTACTTC. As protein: CAISDGGQAEQYF.

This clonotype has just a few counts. The CDR3 nucleotides are TGTGCCAGCAGTTTAGGCCTAGCGGAGGCCTACGAGCAGTACTTC. Translating it yields CASSLGLAEAYEQYF. The V and J genes are TRBV12-3 or TRBV12-4 and TRBJ2-7, with 7 bases matching TRBD2. The junction had 5 bases not matched to a gene; V was cut back by 1 base and J by 2 bases. The CDR3 covers 15 residues.

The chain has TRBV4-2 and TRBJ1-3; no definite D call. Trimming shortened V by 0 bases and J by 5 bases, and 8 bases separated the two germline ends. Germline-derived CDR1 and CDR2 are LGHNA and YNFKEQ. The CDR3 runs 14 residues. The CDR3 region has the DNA TGTGCCAGCAGCCAAGAGGAAGGAAGAAACACCATATATTTT. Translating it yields CASSQEEGRNTIYF.

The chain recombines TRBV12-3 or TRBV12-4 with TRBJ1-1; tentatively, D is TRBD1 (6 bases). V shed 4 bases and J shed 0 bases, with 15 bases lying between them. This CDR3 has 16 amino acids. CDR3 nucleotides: TGTGCCAGCAGTTCTGGACAGCCAACATTGAACACTGAAGCTTTCTTT. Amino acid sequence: CASSSGQPTLNTEAFF.

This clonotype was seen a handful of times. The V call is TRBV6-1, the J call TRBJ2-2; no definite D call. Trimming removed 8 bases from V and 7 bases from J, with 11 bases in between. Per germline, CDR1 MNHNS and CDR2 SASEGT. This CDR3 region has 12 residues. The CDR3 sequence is CASERLNGELFF. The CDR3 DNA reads TGTGCCAGCGAACGATTGAACGGGGAGCTGTTTTTT.

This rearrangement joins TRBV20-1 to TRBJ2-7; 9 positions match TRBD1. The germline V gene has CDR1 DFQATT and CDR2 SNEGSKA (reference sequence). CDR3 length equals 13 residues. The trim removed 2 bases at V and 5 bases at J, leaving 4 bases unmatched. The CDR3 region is CSARWGQGHEQYF. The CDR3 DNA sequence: TGCAGTGCTAGATGGGGACAGGGCCACGAGCAGTACTTC.

CDR3 DNA sequence: TGTGCCAGCAGCACAGGCCTTACAGGGCTAAGGGAGCTGTTTTTT. Translated, it gives CASSTGLTGLRELFF. J is TRBJ2-2 and V is TRBV13; a weak D match, TRBD1 (6 bases). CDR3 length: 15 amino acids. The V end was cut by 5 bases, the J end by 9 bases, with 19 bases between. Germline V gene data show CDR1 as PRHDT and CDR2 as FYEKMQ (reference sequence).

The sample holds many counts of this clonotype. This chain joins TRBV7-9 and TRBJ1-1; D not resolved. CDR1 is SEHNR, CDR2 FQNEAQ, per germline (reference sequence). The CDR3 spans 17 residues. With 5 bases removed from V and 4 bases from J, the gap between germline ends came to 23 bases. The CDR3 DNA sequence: TGTGCCAGCAGCCCCCATACCTCAGACTTCGGGCTCACTGAAGCTTTCTTT. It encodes CASSPHTSDFGLTEAFF.

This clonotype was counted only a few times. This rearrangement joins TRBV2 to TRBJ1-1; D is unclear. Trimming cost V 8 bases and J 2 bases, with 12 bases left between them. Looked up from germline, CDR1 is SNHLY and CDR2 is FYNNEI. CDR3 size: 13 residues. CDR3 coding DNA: TGTGCCAGCCCTAGAGAGGGTAACACTGAAGCTTTCTTT. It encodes CASPREGNTEAFF.

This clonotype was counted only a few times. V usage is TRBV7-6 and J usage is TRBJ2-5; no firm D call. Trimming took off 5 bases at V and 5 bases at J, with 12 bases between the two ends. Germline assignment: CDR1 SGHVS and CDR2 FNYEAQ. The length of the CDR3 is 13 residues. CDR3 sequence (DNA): TGTGCCAGCAGCCCTACGTCGGCGGAGACCCAGTACTTC. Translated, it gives CASSPTSAETQYF. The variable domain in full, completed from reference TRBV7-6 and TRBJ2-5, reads GAGVSQSPRYKVTKRGQDVALRCDPISGHVSLYWYRQALGQGPEFLTYFNYEAQQDKSGLPNDRFSAERPEGSISTLTIQRTEQRDSAMYRCASSPTSAETQYFGPGTRLLVL.

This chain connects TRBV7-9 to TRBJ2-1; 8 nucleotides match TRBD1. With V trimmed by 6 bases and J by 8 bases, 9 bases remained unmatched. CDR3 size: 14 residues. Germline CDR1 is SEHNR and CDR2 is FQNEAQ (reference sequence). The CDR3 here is CASSSGSQGDEQFF. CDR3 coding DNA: TGTGCCAGCAGTTCAGGGTCACAGGGGGATGAGCAGTTCTTC.

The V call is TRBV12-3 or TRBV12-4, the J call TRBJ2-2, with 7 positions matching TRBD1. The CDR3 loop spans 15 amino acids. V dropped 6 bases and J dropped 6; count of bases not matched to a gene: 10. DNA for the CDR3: TGTGCCAGCAGATATCGGGACCAGGGGGCCGGGGAGCTGTTTTTT. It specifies CASRYRDQGAGELFF.

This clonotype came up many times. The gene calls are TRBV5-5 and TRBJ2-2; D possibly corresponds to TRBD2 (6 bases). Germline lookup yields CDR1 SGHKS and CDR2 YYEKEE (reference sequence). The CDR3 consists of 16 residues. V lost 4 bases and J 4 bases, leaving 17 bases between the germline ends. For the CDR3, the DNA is TGTGCCAGCAGCCCCCTAGGAGGGGACGGCACCGGGGAGCTGTTTTTT. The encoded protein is CASSPLGGDGTGELFF.

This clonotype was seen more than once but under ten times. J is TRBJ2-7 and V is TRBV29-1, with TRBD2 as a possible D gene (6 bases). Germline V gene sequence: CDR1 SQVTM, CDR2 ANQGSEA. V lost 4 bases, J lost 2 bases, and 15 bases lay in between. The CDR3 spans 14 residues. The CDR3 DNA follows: TGCAGCGTTGTAGGGCCCGGGAGACCCTACGAGCAGTACTTC. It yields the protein CSVVGPGRPYEQYF.

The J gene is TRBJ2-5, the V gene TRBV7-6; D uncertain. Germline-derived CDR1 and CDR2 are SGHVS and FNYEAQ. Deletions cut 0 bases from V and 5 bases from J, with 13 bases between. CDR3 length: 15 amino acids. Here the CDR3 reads CASSLAYTPRETQYF. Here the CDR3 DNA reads TGTGCCAGCAGCTTAGCCTACACCCCGAGGGAGACCCAGTACTTC.

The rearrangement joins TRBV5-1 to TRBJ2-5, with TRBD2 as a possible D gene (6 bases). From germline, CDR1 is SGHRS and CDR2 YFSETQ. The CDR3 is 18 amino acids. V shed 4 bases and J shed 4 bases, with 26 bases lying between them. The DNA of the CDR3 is TGCGCCAGCAGCGCTACTAGGGGACTGCGAGGGGCCGGAGAGACCCAGTACTTC. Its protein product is CASSATRGLRGAGETQYF.

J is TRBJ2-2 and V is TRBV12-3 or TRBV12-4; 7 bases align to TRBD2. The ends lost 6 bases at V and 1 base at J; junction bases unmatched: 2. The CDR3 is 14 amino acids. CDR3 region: CASRREGNTGELFF. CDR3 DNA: TGTGCCAGCAGGAGGGAGGGGAACACCGGGGAGCTGTTTTTT.

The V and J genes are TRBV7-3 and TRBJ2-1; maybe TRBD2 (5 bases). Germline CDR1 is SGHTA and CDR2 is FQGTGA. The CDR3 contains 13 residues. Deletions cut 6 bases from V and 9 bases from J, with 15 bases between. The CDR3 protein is CASSSGLTPEQFF. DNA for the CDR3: TGTGCCAGCAGTTCTGGACTCACCCCTGAGCAGTTCTTC.

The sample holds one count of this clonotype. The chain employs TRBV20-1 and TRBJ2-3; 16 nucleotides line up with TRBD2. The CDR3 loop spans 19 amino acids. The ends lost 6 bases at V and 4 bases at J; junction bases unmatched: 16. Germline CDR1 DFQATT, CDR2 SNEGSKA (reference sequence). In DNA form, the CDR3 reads TGCAGTGCCCCGGGACTAGCGGGGGGGCCGATACTCTGGGCAGATACGCAGTATTTT. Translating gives CSAPGLAGGPILWADTQYF.

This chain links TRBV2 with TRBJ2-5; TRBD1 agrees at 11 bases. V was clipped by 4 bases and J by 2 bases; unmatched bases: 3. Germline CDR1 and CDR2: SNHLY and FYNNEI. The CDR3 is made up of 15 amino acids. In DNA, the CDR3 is TGTGCCAGCAGTGCGGGACAGGGGGGGCAAGAGACCCAGTACTTC. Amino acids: CASSAGQGGQETQYF. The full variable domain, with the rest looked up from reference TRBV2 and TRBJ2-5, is EPEVTQTPSHQVTQMGQEVILRCVPISNHLYFYWYRQILGQKVEFLVSFYNNEISEKSEIFDDQFSVERPDGSNFTLKIRSTKLEDSAMYFCASSAGQGGQETQYFGPGTRLLVL.

The CDR3 DNA sequence: TGTGCCAGCAGCCAAGACTCCCAGACAGGGGCGAACACTGAAGCTTTCTTT. Residues: CASSQDSQTGANTEAFF. The chain combines TRBV3-1 with TRBJ1-1, with 8 bases fitting TRBD1. This CDR3 region has 17 residues. Germline-derived CDR1 and CDR2 are LGHDT and YNNKEL (reference sequence). Trimming cost V 0 bases and J 1 base; bases outside gene matches: 7.

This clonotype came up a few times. Here the CDR3 reads CASRSGAGETQYF. The CDR3, as DNA: TGTGCCAGCAGATCAGGGGCCGGGGAGACCCAGTACTTC. The V gene is TRBV12-3 or TRBV12-4, the J gene TRBJ2-5, with a tentative D call TRBD1 (6 bases). This CDR3 has 13 amino acids. Trimming left V 6 bases short and J 5 bases short, with 13 bases between.

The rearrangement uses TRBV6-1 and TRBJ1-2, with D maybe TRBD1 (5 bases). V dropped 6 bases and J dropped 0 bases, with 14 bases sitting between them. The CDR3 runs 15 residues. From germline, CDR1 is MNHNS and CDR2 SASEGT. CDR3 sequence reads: CASSYDRYSNYGYTF. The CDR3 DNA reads TGTGCCAGCAGCTACGACAGATATTCTAACTATGGCTACACCTTC.

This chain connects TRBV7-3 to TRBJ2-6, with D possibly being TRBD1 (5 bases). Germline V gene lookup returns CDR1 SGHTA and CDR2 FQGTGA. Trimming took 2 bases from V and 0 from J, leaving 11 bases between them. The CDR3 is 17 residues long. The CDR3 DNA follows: TGTGCCAGCAGCTTAGGGCAGGGATTCTCTGGGGCCAACGTCCTGACTTTC. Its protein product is CASSLGQGFSGANVLTF.

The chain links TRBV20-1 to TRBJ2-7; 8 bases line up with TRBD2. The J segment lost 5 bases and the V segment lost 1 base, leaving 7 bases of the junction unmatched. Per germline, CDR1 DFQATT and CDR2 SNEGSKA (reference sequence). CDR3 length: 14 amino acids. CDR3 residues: CSARVRGGRHEQYF. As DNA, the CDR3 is TGCAGTGCTAGAGTACGGGGGGGCCGCCACGAGCAGTACTTC.

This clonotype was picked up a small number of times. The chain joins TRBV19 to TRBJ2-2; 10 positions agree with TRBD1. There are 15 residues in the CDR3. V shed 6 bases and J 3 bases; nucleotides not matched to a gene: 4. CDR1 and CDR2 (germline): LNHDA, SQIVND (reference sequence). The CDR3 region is CASRTGQGDTGELFF. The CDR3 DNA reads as TGTGCCAGTAGGACCGGACAGGGGGACACCGGGGAGCTGTTTTTT.

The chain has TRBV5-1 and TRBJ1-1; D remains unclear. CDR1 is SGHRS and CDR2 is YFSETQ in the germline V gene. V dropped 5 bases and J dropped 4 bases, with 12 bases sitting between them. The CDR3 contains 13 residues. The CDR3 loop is CASRYRPGTEAFF. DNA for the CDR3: TGCGCCAGCAGATATCGGCCGGGCACTGAAGCTTTCTTT.

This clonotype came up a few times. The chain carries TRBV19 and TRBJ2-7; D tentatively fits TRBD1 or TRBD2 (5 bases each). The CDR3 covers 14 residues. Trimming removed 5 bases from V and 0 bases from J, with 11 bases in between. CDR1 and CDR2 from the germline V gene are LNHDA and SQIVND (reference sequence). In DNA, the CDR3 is TGTGCCAGTAGTCGGGACGATTTCTCCTACGAGCAGTACTTC. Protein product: CASSRDDFSYEQYF.